This T cell receptor (beta chain) was observed in a study of CD8+ T cells in alopecia areata. Study summary: Grafts of skin from C3H/HeJ donors aged about 6-13 months with spontaneous alopecia went to female C3H/HeJ mice aged roughly 7-11 weeks.

A note on this clone: The antigen is undetermined. Gene names are the mouse ones. The missing CDR3 end, 4 residues past where the read stops, is filled in from the germline J gene.

Looked up from germline, CDR1 is FNHDT and CDR2 is SITEND (reference sequence). The CDR3 contains 16 residues. V lost 5 bases to trimming and J lost 0 bases; unmatched junction nucleotides: 4. The sorting of pooled cutaneous lymph node cells relied on CD4, CD8alpha, NKG2D, NKG2ACE and other markers. RNA extraction and reverse transcription yielded cDNA as sequencing template. Measured with immunoSEQ multiplex PCR; TCRdb has only the in-frame clones, and not every one. The table lists about 270,000 clones, with no singletons. Study-level findings and limits: Higher clonality and more expanded CD8+ clones appeared in lesional than normal scalp. Sequencing of scalp tissue also captures the resident alphabeta T cells of normal skin. Researchers reported that TCR sharing among patients proved less clear than in mice, possibly HLA-linked.

The J gene is TRBJ2-2, the V gene TRBV19; 10 bases agree with TRBD2. Sequenced: CD4+ T cells sorted from a lymph node. This sequence was found in a C3H/HeJ mouse with alopecia areata. The strain's MHC type: H2-k. CDR3: CASSRDWGTNTGQLYF. Incomplete CDR3 DNA: TGTGCCAGCAGCCGGGACTGGGGAACAAACACCGGG. Full variable domain (outside the CDR3, taken from reference TRBV19 and TRBJ2-2): GGIITQTPKFLIGQEGQKLTLKCQQNFNHDTMYWYRQDSGKGLRLIYYSITENDLQKGDLSEGYDASREKKSSFSLTVTSAQKNEMAVFLCASSRDWGTNTGQLYFGEGSKLTVL.